The T cell receptor (beta chain) under discussion was sequenced for a study of T cells in Graves' hyperthyroidism and ophthalmopathy. PBMCs were obtained from over 8.5 ml fresh peripheral blood. Amplification yielded TCR beta CDR3 regions, with RNA transcripts as the source. TCR CDR3 underwent first-round RT-PCR with the HTBI primer set. TCRdb re-called the multiplex PCR reads through MiXCR, storing one row per CDR3 protein. The sample holds approximately 600,000 distinct CDR3 sequences, less than 25% seen once. Germline trimming cut 1 base from V and 9 bases from J; bases unmatched to any gene: 6. In germline, CDR1 is SGHDT, CDR2 YYEEEE. This CDR3 has 14 residues.

This TCR was recovered from a man aged 25 to 40 with Graves' ophthalmopathy. The sequenced material came from blood. The chain recombines TRBV5-6 with TRBJ2-1; 8 positions match TRBD2. CDR3: CASSLSGRLIEQFF. The CDR3 region has the DNA TGTGCCAGCAGCTTGAGCGGGAGATTAATTGAGCAGTTCTTC.